Presented here are 5 T cell receptor beta chains from one specimen sequenced in a study of T cell responses to AZD1222 COVID-19 vaccine. Repertoires were generated with immunoSEQ multiplex PCR, while TCRdb's copy carries only in-frame clones and drops some. In the table there are about 110,000 clones, about nine tenths of which are singletons. The material was peripheral blood, obtained on day 0 of AZD1222 vaccination. The origin of the receptors is an adult in good health.

The genes are TRBV28 and TRBJ1-2, with no clear D. The V end was cut by 6 bases, the J end by 7 bases, with 9 bases between. The CDR3 loop spans 11 amino acids. From germline, CDR1 is MDHEN and CDR2 SYDVKM. CDR3 sequence reads: CASRRTVGYTF. CDR3 in DNA: TGTGCCAGCAGGAGGACTGTTGGCTACACCTTC.

The genes are TRBV6-5 and TRBJ2-7, with 9 bases identical to TRBD1. Germline CDR1 is MNHEY and CDR2 is SVGAGI. J lost 4 bases, V lost 6 bases, and 4 bases had no gene match. This CDR3 contains 13 residues. CDR3: CASRGTGNYEQYF. In DNA, the CDR3 is TGTGCCAGCAGGGGGACAGGGAATTACGAGCAGTACTTC.

This sequence joins TRBV28 and TRBJ2-1, with D perhaps matching TRBD1 or TRBD2 (5 bases each). The V end was cut by 8 bases, the J end by 10 bases, with 27 bases between. Looked up from germline, CDR1 is MDHEN and CDR2 is SYDVKM. The CDR3 extends over 16 amino acids. The CDR3 loop is CASSSLGTLTSMEQFF. The CDR3 DNA reads TGTGCCAGCTCAAGTCTCGGGACGCTGACGTCTATGGAGCAGTTCTTC. The full variable domain, its missing parts supplied by reference TRBV28 and TRBJ2-1, is DVKVTQSSRYLVKRTGEKVFLECVQDMDHENMFWYRQDPGLGLRLIYFSYDVKMKEKGDIPEGYSVSREKKERFSLILESASTNQTSMYLCASSSLGTLTSMEQFFGPGTRLTVL.

J is TRBJ2-7 and V is TRBV7-2, with D unclear. The V end lost 4 bases, the J end lost 3 bases, and 16 bases lay between the germline ends. Germline CDR1 and CDR2: SGHTA and FQGNSA. This CDR3 spans 15 amino acids. The CDR3 DNA reads TGTGCCAGCAGCTCGATACAGAAGAACCTCTACGAGCAGTACTTC. It translates to CASSSIQKNLYEQYF.

V usage is TRBV19 and J usage is TRBJ1-2, with TRBD1 identical over 7 bases. CDR1 is LNHDA, CDR2 SQIVND, per germline (reference sequence). CDR3 length equals 16 residues. The V and J ends lost 5 bases and 5 bases, in that order; junction bases with no gene match: 14. In DNA, the CDR3 is TGTGCCAGTAGTCCTTTAGGGACCAGGGGGTTATATGGCTACACCTTC. The encoded protein is CASSPLGTRGLYGYTF.